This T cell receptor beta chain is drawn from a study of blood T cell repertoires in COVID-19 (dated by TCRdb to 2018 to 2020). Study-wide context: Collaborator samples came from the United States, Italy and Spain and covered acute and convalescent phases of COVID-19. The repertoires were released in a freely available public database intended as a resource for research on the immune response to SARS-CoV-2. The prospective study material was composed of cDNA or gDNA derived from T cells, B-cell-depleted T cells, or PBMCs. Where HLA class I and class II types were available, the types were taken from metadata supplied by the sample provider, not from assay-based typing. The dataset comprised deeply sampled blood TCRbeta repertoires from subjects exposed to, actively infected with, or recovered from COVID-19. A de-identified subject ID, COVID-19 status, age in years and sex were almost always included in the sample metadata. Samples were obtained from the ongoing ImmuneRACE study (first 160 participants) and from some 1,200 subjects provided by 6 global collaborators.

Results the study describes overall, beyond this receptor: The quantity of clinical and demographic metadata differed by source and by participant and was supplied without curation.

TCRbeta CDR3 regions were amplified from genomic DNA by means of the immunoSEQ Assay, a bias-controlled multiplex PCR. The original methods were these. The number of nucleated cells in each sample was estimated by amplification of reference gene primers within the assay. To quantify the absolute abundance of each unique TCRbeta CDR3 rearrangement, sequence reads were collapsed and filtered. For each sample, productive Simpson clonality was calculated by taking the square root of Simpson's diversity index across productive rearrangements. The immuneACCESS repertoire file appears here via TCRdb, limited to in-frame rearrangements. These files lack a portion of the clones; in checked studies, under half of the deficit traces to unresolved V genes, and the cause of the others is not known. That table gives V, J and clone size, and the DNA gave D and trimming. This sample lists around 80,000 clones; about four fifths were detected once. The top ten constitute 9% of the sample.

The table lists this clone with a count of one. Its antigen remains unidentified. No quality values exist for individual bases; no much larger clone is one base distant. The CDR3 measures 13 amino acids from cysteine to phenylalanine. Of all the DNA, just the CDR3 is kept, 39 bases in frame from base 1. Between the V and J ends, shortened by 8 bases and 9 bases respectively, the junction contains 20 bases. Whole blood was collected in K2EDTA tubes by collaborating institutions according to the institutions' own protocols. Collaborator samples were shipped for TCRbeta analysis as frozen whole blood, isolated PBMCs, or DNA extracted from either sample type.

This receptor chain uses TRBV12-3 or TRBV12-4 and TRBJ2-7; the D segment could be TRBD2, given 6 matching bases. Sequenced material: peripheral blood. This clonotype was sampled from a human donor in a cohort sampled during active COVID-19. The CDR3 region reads CASAGIMPGGQYF. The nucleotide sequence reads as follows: TGTGCCAGCGCAGGCATTATGCCCGGGGGGCAGTACTTC.